Listed below are T cell receptor beta chains from one sample, sequenced in a study of OX40 agonist ivuxolimab in advanced cancers. The method was immunoSEQ multiplex PCR; TCRdb's version includes in-frame clones alone and lacks a portion of them. This table has approximately 77,000 clones, about 85% appearing once. The sequences come from CD4+ or CD8+ T cells sorted from blood, collected in a trial of the OX40 agonist ivuxolimab. These receptors all come from an adult with an advanced solid tumor such as melanoma, head and neck, liver or kidney cancer. Each CDR3 is given with its conserved first and last residue. D genes are given only for firm matches. For some rows the clone size is stated as once, few or many, or as a class when expanded; others skip it.

- TRBJ2-1 TRBV2 - CASTLLSGVNEQFF TGTGCCAGCACGCTCCTGTCGGGAGTTAATGAGCAGTTCTTC
- TRBJ2-3 TRBV5-6 - CASRKSPATDTQYF TGTGCCAGCAGAAAAAGCCCTGCCACAGATACGCAGTATTTT
- TRBJ1-1 TRBV7-6 - CASSLPGGLGAFF TGTGCCAGCAGCCTTCCGGGGGGGCTCGGGGCTTTCTTT
- TRBJ1-5 TRBV7-2 - CASSVNSGPNQPQHF TGTGCCAGCAGCGTAAACAGCGGCCCCAATCAGCCCCAGCATTTT
once TRBJ2-5 TRBV2 - CASGLAETQYF TGTGCCAGCGGGTTAGCGGAGACCCAGTACTTC
- TRBJ1-2 TRBV18 TRBD1 CASSPPDRVYGYTF TGTGCCAGCTCACCACCCGACAGGGTTTACGGCTACACCTTC
- TRBJ1-6 TRBV4-2 - CASSQDQTSPLHF TGTGCCAGCAGCCAAGATCAGACTTCACCCCTCCACTTT
- TRBJ2-5 TRBV30 TRBD1 CAWSRGQGYPTQYF TGTGCCTGGAGTCGGGGACAGGGTTACCCGACCCAGTACTTC
- TRBJ2-6 TRBV10-3 - CAISESDGYSGANVLTF TGTGCCATCAGTGAGTCTGACGGGTACTCTGGGGCCAACGTCCTGACTTTC
once TRBJ1-1 TRBV10-3 TRBD1 CAISSAERTGNTEAFF TGTGCCATCAGTTCTGCCGAACGGACAGGGAACACTGAAGCTTTCTTT
- TRBJ2-2 TRBV28 - CASTTFTGELFF TGTGCCAGCACGACCTTCACCGGGGAGCTGTTTTTT
- TRBJ1-2 TRBV6-6 - CASSYNLWTSNYGYTF TGTGCCAGCAGTTACAACCTCTGGACTTCTAACTATGGCTACACCTTC
- TRBJ1-6 TRBV5-6 - CASSYLESGQLNSPLHF TGTGCCAGCAGCTACTTGGAATCGGGGCAGCTAAATTCACCCCTCCACTTT
- TRBJ2-2 TRBV7-2 - CASSLAGHYTGELFF TGTGCCAGCAGCTTAGCGGGACACTACACCGGGGAGCTGTTTTTT
- TRBJ1-1 TRBV10-3 - CAISLLDGSEAFF TGTGCCATCAGCCTTTTGGACGGCTCTGAAGCTTTCTTT
- TRBJ2-1 TRBV18 TRBD2 CASSPPVAGTYNEQFF TGTGCCAGCTCACCACCAGTAGCGGGGACCTACAATGAGCAGTTCTTC
- TRBJ1-1 TRBV6-5 TRBD1 CASSLRGQMNTEAFF TGTGCCAGCAGTCTCCGGGGACAGATGAACACTGAAGCTTTCTTT
- TRBJ1-4 TRBV5-4 TRBD1 CASSLNRGATNEKLFF TGTGCCAGCAGCTTGAACAGGGGGGCAACTAATGAAAAACTGTTTTTT
- TRBJ2-5 TRBV5-4 TRBD1 CASSGGQVLETQYF TGTGCCAGCAGCGGCGGACAGGTATTGGAGACCCAGTACTTC
- TRBJ2-7 TRBV7-8 TRBD1 CASSLAGQGASFYEQYF TGTGCCAGCAGCTTAGCGGGACAGGGGGCCTCGTTCTACGAGCAGTACTTC
- TRBJ1-4 TRBV7-9 - CASSLTDGANEKLFF TGTGCCAGCAGCTTAACGGACGGGGCTAATGAAAAACTGTTTTTT
- TRBJ1-2 TRBV6-5 - CASSYRTHLYGYTF TGTGCCAGCAGTTACCGGACACACTTGTATGGCTACACCTTC
- TRBJ2-1 TRBV4-1 - CASSQGRLADRGEQFF TGCGCCAGCAGCCAAGGCAGGCTAGCAGACCGAGGGGAGCAGTTCTTC
- TRBJ2-5 TRBV5-1 - CASSLGGTSGGTQYF TGCGCCAGCAGCTTGGGCGGAACGTCGGGTGGGACCCAGTACTTC
- TRBJ2-7 TRBV7-2 TRBD1 CASSGRQGLYEQYF TGTGCCAGCAGCGGACGACAGGGGCTCTACGAGCAGTACTTC
- TRBJ1-2 TRBV5-1 - CASSLRIVYTF TGCGCCAGCAGCCTAAGGATCGTCTACACCTTC
- TRBJ2-3 TRBV7-2 TRBD2 CASKRTSGGAVDTQYF TGTGCCAGCAAACGGACTAGCGGGGGGGCTGTAGATACGCAGTATTTT
- TRBJ1-1 TRBV7-9 - CASSPDSLNTEAFF TGTGCCAGCAGCCCAGACAGCTTGAACACTGAAGCTTTCTTT
- TRBJ1-4 TRBV15 - CATSRTILGINEKLFF TGTGCCACCAGCAGAACCATCCTGGGGATTAATGAAAAACTGTTTTTT
- TRBJ1-5 TRBV19 TRBD1 CASTPRWTGWDQPQHF TGTGCCAGTACCCCGCGATGGACAGGGTGGGATCAGCCCCAGCATTTT
- TRBJ2-1 TRBV9 - CASSVGNLGDEQFF TGTGCCAGCAGCGTAGGGAACCTAGGGGATGAGCAGTTCTTC
- TRBJ2-1 TRBV4-2 TRBD2 CASSQPGTSGGNNEQFF TGTGCCAGCAGCCAGCCCGGGACTAGCGGAGGGAACAATGAGCAGTTCTTC
once TRBJ1-6 TRBV25-1 TRBD1 CASSDPRQGAINSPLHF TGTGCCAGCAGTGATCCCCGACAGGGGGCCATAAATTCACCCCTCCACTTT
- TRBJ2-3 TRBV30 TRBD2 CAWSVRAGGNTDAQYF TGTGCCTGGAGTGTACGAGCGGGAGGAAACACAGATGCGCAGTATTTT
once TRBJ2-3 TRBV10-2 TRBD2 CASIGLAGLYTDTQYF TGCGCCAGCATCGGACTAGCGGGTTTGTACACAGATACGCAGTATTTT
- TRBJ2-2 TRBV18 - CASSPPSWHREAGELFF TGTGCCAGCTCACCGCCATCGTGGCACAGGGAGGCCGGGGAGCTGTTTTTT
- TRBJ1-2 TRBV28 TRBD1 CASTQGGSYGYTF TGTGCCAGCACTCAGGGGGGTAGCTATGGCTACACCTTC
- TRBJ2-1 TRBV5-4 - CASSVIGEASEQFF TGTGCCAGCAGCGTAATAGGAGAGGCCAGTGAGCAGTTCTTC
- TRBJ2-5 TRBV5-8 TRBD2 CASSSGGETQYF TGTGCCAGCAGCTCGGGGGGGGAGACCCAGTACTTC
- TRBJ1-3 TRBV6-1 - CASSEQHRNTIYF TGTGCCAGCAGTGAACAACATCGAAACACCATATATTTT
- TRBJ2-3 TRBV5-6 TRBD2 CASSLATSGPGDTQYF TGTGCCAGCAGCCTGGCCACTAGCGGGCCAGGGGATACGCAGTATTTT
- TRBJ2-2 TRBV7-3 - CASSRLTSGELFF TGTGCCAGCAGCCGTTTAACATCCGGGGAGCTGTTTTTT
- TRBJ1-3 TRBV27 - CASSPWDGGNTIYF TGTGCCAGCAGTCCTTGGGACGGTGGAAACACCATATATTTT
- TRBJ1-5 TRBV14 - CASSLGANQPQHF TGTGCCAGCAGCCTTGGGGCCAATCAGCCCCAGCATTTT
- TRBJ1-2 TRBV7-8 - CASSLATWDGYTF TGTGCCAGCAGCTTAGCGACGTGGGATGGCTACACCTTC
- TRBJ2-7 TRBV10-3 TRBD2 CASGGFLAGVPYEQYF TGTGCCAGTGGGGGGTTCCTAGCGGGAGTCCCCTACGAGCAGTACTTC
- TRBJ2-3 TRBV11-2 - CASSYSTDTQYF TGTGCCAGCAGCTACAGCACAGATACGCAGTATTTT